Listed here are 4 T cell receptor beta chains from one sample, sequenced in a study of somatic mutations in cytotoxic T cells in rheumatoid arthritis. Method: immunoSEQ multiplex PCR; TCRdb's copy keeps in-frame clones and lacks some. The table lists around 19,000 clones, roughly 80% of them singletons. The material sequenced was CD8+ T cells sorted from blood. The receptors were gathered from an adult with rheumatoid arthritis.

In this sample, this clone turned up once. The rearrangement joins TRBV6-1 to TRBJ2-1; 7 bases match TRBD2. J gave up 4 bases and V 6 bases, and 9 bases lay outside the gene matches. CDR1 is MNHNS, CDR2 SASEGT, per germline. The CDR3 has 15 amino acids. CDR3 sequence (DNA): TGTGCCAGCAGCCCCGGCTGGCGGGAGTACAATGAGCAGTTCTTC. It yields the protein CASSPGWREYNEQFF.

This clone appeared a single time. The chain links TRBV27 to TRBJ1-6, with D unresolved. Deletions cut 2 bases from V and 4 bases from J, with 9 bases between. This CDR3 comprises 15 residues. CDR1 and CDR2 from the germline V gene are MNHEY and SMNVEV (reference sequence). CDR3 sequence: CASSLRAYYNSPLHF. Written as DNA, the CDR3 is TGTGCCAGCAGTTTAAGGGCATATTATAATTCACCCCTCCACTTT.

The V call is TRBV9, the J call TRBJ1-2; no clear D gene. This CDR3 is built from 14 residues. Germline lookup yields CDR1 SGDLS and CDR2 YYNGEE. With 0 bases removed from V and 6 bases from J, the gap between germline ends came to 12 bases. The CDR3 region has the DNA TGTGCCAGCAGCGTAGCCTCAAGGATTGATGGCTACACCTTC. Translation: CASSVASRIDGYTF. Variable domain in full (rest from reference TRBV9 and TRBJ1-2): DSGVTQTPKHLITATGQRVTLRCSPRSGDLSVYWYQQSLDQGLQFLIQYYNGEERAKGNILERFSAQQFPDLHSELNLSSLELGDSALYFCASSVASRIDGYTFGSGTRLTVV.

This clone was detected only a few times. V is TRBV30 and J is TRBJ2-1, with 9 nucleotides matching TRBD2. Germline trimming cut 3 bases from V and 2 bases from J; bases unmatched to any gene: 5. There are 15 residues in the CDR3. CDR1 and CDR2 (germline): GTSNPN, SVGIG (reference sequence). CDR3 amino acids: CAWRLAGKTYNEQFF. CDR3 sequence (DNA): TGTGCCTGGAGGCTAGCGGGAAAAACCTACAATGAGCAGTTCTTC.